This TCR beta chain appears in the sequencing data of a study of vaccination and CD4 T cells after COVID-19 (dated by TCRdb to the early 2020s). The study in broad terms: Convalescent patients had a positive SARS-CoV-2 result on nasal swab PCR, and of these patients, some ten had mild disease and one had severe disease. Participants received two doses of either the Pfizer-BioNTech BNT162b2 vaccine (n=8) or the Moderna mRNA-1273 vaccine (n=2). In the convalescent cohort there were six males and four females, among whom were two Hispanic individuals, seven Caucasians, two Asians and one multiracial person. Post-COVID blood samples from convalescent patients were collected a median of approximately 93 days after diagnosis, with a range of 35 to 161 days. Culture stimuli were overlapping spike peptide pools from SARS-CoV-2 and from the common cold coronaviruses HCoV-NL63, HCoV-OC43 and HCoV-229E. Post-vaccine blood samples were taken a median of about 72 days after the second vaccine dose, with a range of 14 to 241 days. In around 9 COVID-19 convalescent patients and a handful of infection-naive healthy vaccine recipients, researchers compared the spike-specific CD4+ TCR repertoire from before mRNA vaccination with the repertoire from after. Control cultures received a CEFX viral epitope pool as the positive control, an HIV-1 Nef peptide pool as the negative control, or no peptide.

The library was built by means of PCR. TCR sequencing of DNA from cultured CD4+ T cells used the Oncomine TCR Beta short-read assay at the Johns Hopkins FTIC core. The QIAamp micro DNA kit was used to extract genomic DNA from the cultured CD4+ T cells. Oncomine TCR Beta libraries from cultured CD4+ T cells were pooled using unique dual indexes and sequenced on an Illumina iSeq 100. In the original analysis: Non-productive sequences were removed, and CDR3s not starting with C, not ending with F or W, or shorter than 7 amino acids were discarded. Antigen-specific clonotypes were identified using the MANAFEST web application through comparison of peptide-stimulated wells with reference and other culture wells. An FDR below 0.05, an odds ratio above 5, and a productive frequency above 0.1% in at least two of three replicate wells were required for clones to be considered positive. A clonotype was classed as cross-reactive if the clonotype showed significant expansion both in SARS-CoV-2 spike wells and in at least one common cold coronavirus spike condition. Using R version 3.6.1, CDR3 homology was evaluated through Levenshtein distances (stringdist) along with unrooted phylogenetic trees (ape). TCRdb itself trimmed the public reads at Q25 with fastp, ran MiXCR and retained productive beta chains. CDR3 protein duplicates are merged, each entry listing the most common genes and DNA. TCRdb assigned the V and J calls; the authors' analysis was not used. In this sample the table shows about 25,000 distinct CDR3 sequences, 58% of which occur a single time. The top ten clones comprise approximately 2.6% of the sample.

This clonotype has more than one count but fewer than ten. Its antigen is currently not known. The input lacks base qualities; no much larger clone sits a single base away. Cut back by 5 bases and 13 bases, the V and J ends lie 26 bases apart. CDR1 and CDR2 (SGHTA, FQGTGA) derive from the germline V gene. Including cysteine and phenylalanine, the CDR3 has 16 amino acids. Only the CDR3 region is kept as DNA, spanning 48 bases read in frame from base 1. The treatment or condition tag for this specimen amounts to: roughly ten-day PBMC culture with coronavirus spike peptide pools or control peptides (ViraFEST assay). The study used the ViraFEST assay, which expanded antigen-specific T cells with peptide pools and then identified expanded clonotypes by TCR sequencing. The positive SARS-CoV-2 PCR tests of the convalescent patients were dated from March to December 2020, before the Alpha, Beta and Delta variants emerged in the United States. Each well held 2.2 million or so PBMCs cultured in IMDM containing about 5% human AB serum and roughly 10 IU/ml IL-2, with roughly 9.2 ug/ml peptide pools added. Half of the culture medium was replaced with fresh IL-2-containing medium on days 3 and 7. CD4+ T cells were isolated after approximately ten days of culture through negative selection using the EasySep CD4+ T cell isolation kit. Ficoll-Paque Plus gradient centrifugation was used to isolate PBMCs from whole blood, and the isolated PBMCs were then either used fresh or cryopreserved at -140C. Triplicate wells were generally used for each culture condition.

General findings and caveats noted by the study authors: Only a relatively small number of convalescent patients were included in the study, and early timepoints following natural infection were not analyzed. In convalescent patients, a median around 86% of post-vaccine SARS-CoV-2-reactive clones were detected only after vaccination, suggesting vaccine-specific priming. The median count of SARS-CoV-2-reactive clonotypes went up from around 21 after infection to around 38 after vaccination, although the change was not significant. In convalescent patients, nearly all vaccine-specific clones (304 of 307) were found to be mono-reactive for SARS-CoV-2 spike rather than cross-reactive with common cold coronaviruses.

The sequenced sample was CD4+ T cells from blood, cultured in vitro. The sequence derives from a human donor who had recovered from COVID-19. The V and J genes are TRBV7-3 and TRBJ2-2; the D call is possibly TRBD1 or TRBD2, each sharing 5 bases. The nucleotides read TGTGCCAGCAGCCTCCTCGGGTCTTATGGGGACGAAGGGCTGTTTTTT. This codes for CASSLLGSYGDEGLFF.